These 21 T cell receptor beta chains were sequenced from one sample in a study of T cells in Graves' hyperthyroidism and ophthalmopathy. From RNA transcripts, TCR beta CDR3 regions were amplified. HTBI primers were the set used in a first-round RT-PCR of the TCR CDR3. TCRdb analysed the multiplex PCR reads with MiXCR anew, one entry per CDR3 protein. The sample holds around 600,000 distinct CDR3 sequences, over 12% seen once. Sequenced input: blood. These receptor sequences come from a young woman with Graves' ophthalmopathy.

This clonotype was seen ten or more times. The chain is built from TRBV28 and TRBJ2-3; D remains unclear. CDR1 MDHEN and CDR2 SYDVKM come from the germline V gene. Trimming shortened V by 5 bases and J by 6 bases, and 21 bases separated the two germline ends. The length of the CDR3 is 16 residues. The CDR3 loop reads CASSPVGSEVLDTQYF. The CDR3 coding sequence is TGTGCCAGCAGTCCGGTGGGATCTGAGGTGTTGGATACGCAGTATTTT.

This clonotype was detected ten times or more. CDR3: CASQTGETNYGYTF. CDR3 coding DNA: TGTGCCAGTCAAACAGGGGAAACTAACTATGGCTACACCTTC. The V and J genes are TRBV2 and TRBJ1-2; 7 nucleotides match TRBD1. The V segment lost 9 bases and the J segment 0 bases; nucleotides outside the gene matches: 7. CDR3 length: 14 amino acids. The V gene's germline CDR1 is SNHLY and CDR2 FYNNEI. The complete variable domain, with remaining parts taken from reference TRBV2 and TRBJ1-2, reads EPEVTQTPSHQVTQMGQEVILRCVPISNHLYFYWYRQILGQKVEFLVSFYNNEISEKSEIFDDQFSVERPDGSNFTLKIRSTKLEDSAMYFCASQTGETNYGYTFGSGTRLTVV.

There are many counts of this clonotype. The CDR3 protein is CASSFRPIGTSGRRGNEQFF. As DNA, the CDR3 is TGCGCCAGCAGCTTTCGGCCCATAGGGACTAGCGGGAGGAGGGGCAATGAGCAGTTCTTC. The chain is built from TRBV5-1 and TRBJ2-1, with 15 bases fitting TRBD2. Germline V gene lookup returns CDR1 SGHRS and CDR2 YFSETQ. This CDR3 is built from 20 residues. Unmatched junction bases numbered 15, after V lost 2 bases and J lost 6 bases. Combining the CDR3 with reference TRBV5-1 and TRBJ2-1 gives the whole variable domain KAGVTQTPRYLIKTRGQQVTLSCSPISGHRSVSWYQQTPGQGLQFLFEYFSETQRNKGNFPGRFSGRQFSNSRSEMNVSTLELGDSALYLCASSFRPIGTSGRRGNEQFFGPGTRLTVL.

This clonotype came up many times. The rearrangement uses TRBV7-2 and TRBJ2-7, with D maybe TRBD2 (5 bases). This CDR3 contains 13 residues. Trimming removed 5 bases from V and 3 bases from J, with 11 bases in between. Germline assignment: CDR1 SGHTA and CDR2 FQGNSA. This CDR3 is CASSRGWGYEQYF. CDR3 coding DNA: TGTGCCAGCAGCCGGGGATGGGGCTACGAGCAGTACTTC.

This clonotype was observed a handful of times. This CDR3 is CASRRLAIRGPQETQYF. The CDR3 DNA reads TGCGCCAGCAGGCGTCTAGCGATAAGGGGGCCCCAAGAGACCCAGTACTTC. V gene TRBV4-1 combines with J gene TRBJ2-5, with D possibly TRBD1 on 7 matching bases. There are 17 residues in the CDR3. Trimming cost V 6 bases and J 1 base, with 21 bases left between them. Germline V CDR1 and CDR2: MGHRA, YSYEKL.

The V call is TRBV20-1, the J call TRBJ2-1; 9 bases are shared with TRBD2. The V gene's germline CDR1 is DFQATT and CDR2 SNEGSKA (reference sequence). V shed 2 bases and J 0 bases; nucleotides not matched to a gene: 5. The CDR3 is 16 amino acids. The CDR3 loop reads CSARHSGRDSYNEQFF. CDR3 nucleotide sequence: TGCAGTGCTAGACATAGCGGGAGAGACTCCTACAATGAGCAGTTCTTC.

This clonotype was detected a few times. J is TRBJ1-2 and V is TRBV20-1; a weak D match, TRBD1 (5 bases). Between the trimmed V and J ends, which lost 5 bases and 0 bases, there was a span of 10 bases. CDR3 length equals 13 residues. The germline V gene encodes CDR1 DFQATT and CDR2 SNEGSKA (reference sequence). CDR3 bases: TGCAGTGCTCCGGGGGGAGCTAACTATGGCTACACCTTC. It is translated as CSAPGGANYGYTF.

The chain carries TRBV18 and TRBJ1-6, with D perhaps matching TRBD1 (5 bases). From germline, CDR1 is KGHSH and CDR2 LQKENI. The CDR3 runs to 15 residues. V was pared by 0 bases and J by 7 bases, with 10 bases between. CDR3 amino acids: CASSPPSTANSPLHF. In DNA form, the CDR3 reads TGTGCCAGCTCACCACCGTCGACAGCCAATTCACCCCTCCACTTT.

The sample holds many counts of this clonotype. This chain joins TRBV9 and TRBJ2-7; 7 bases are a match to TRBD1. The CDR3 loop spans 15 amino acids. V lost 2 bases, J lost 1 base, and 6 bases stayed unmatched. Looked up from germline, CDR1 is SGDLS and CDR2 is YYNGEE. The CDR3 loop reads CASSVTGTASYEQYF. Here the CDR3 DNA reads TGTGCCAGCAGCGTGACAGGGACGGCGTCCTACGAGCAGTACTTC. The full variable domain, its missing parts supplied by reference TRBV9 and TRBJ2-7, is DSGVTQTPKHLITATGQRVTLRCSPRSGDLSVYWYQQSLDQGLQFLIQYYNGEERAKGNILERFSAQQFPDLHSELNLSSLELGDSALYFCASSVTGTASYEQYFGPGTRLTVT.

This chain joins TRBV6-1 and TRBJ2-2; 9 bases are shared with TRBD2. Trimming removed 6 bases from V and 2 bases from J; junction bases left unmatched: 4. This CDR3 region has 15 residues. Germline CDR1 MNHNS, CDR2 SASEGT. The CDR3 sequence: CASRAGTSNTGELFF. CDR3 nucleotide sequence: TGTGCCAGCAGGGCCGGGACTAGCAACACCGGGGAGCTGTTTTTT.

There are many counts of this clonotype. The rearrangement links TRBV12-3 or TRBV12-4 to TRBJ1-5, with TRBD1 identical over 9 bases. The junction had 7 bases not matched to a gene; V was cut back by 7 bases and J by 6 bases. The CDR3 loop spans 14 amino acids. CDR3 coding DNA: TGTGCCAGCACCTCAACAGGGGGCCCTCAGCCCCAGCATTTT. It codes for CASTSTGGPQPQHF.

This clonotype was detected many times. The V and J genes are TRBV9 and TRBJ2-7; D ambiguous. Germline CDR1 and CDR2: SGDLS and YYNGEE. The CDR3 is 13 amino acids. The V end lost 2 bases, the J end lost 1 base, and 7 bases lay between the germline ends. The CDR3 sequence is CASSVGGSYEQYF. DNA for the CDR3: TGTGCCAGCAGCGTCGGCGGATCCTACGAGCAGTACTTC.

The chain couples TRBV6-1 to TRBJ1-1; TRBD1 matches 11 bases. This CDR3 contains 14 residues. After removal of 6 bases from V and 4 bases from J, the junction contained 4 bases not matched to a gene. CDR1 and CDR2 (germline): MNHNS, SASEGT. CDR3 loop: CASRGGTGGTEAFF. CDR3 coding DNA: TGTGCCAGCAGGGGCGGGACAGGGGGCACTGAAGCTTTCTTT.

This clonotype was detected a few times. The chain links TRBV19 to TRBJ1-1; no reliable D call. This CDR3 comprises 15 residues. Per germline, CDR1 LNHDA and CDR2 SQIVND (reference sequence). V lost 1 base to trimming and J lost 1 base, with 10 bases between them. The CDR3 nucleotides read TGTGCCAGTAGTATAGGCGGCCGGGGGAACACTGAAGCTTTCTTT. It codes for CASSIGGRGNTEAFF.

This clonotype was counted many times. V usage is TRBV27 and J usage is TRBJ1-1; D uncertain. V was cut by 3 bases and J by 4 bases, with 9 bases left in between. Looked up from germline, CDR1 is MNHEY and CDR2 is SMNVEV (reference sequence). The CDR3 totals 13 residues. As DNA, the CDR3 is TGTGCCAGCAGTTTTTTGGGAGCCACTGAAGCTTTCTTT. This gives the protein CASSFLGATEAFF.

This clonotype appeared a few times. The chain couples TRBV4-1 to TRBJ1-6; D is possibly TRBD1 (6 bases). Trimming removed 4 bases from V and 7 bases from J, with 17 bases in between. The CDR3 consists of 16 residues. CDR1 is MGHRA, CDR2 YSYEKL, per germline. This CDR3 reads CASSPGTLRRNSPLHF. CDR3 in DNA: TGCGCCAGCAGCCCGGGGACACTCAGAAGGAATTCACCCCTCCACTTT.

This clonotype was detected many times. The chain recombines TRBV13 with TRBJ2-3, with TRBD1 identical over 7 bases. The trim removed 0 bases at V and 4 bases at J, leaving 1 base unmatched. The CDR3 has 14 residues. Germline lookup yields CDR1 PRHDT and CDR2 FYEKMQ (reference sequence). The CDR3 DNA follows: TGTGCCAGCAGCTTAGGCACAGGGGCAGATACGCAGTATTTT. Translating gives CASSLGTGADTQYF.

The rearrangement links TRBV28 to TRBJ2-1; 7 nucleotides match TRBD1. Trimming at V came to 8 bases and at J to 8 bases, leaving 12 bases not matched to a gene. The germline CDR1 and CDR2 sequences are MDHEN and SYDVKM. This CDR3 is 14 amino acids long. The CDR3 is CASGLQGSIDEQFF. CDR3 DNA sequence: TGTGCCAGCGGGCTACAGGGGAGTATCGATGAGCAGTTCTTC.

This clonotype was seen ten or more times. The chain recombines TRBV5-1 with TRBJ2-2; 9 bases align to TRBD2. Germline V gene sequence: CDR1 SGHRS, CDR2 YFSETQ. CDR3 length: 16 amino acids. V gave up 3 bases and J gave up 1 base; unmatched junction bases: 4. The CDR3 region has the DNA TGCGCCAGCAGCTCTGTTAGCGGGAGGAACACCGGGGAGCTGTTTTTT. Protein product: CASSSVSGRNTGELFF.

CDR3 sequence: CASSPRRDTLNTEAFF. In DNA form, the CDR3 reads TGCGCCAGCAGCCCAAGACGGGACACCCTGAACACTGAAGCTTTCTTT. V is TRBV4-1 and J is TRBJ1-1, with D possibly being TRBD1 (6 bases). V lost 4 bases and J 0 bases, leaving 15 bases between the germline ends. The CDR3 runs to 16 residues. Germline CDR1 reads MGHRA; CDR2 reads YSYEKL.

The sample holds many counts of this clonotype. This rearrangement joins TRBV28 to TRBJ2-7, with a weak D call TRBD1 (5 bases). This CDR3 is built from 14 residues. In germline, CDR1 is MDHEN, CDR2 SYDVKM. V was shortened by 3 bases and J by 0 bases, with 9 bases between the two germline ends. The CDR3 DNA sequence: TGTGCCAGCAGTTTTGGGGCGGACTCCTACGAGCAGTACTTC. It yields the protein CASSFGADSYEQYF. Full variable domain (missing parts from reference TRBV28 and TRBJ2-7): DVKVTQSSRYLVKRTGEKVFLECVQDMDHENMFWYRQDPGLGLRLIYFSYDVKMKEKGDIPEGYSVSREKKERFSLILESASTNQTSMYLCASSFGADSYEQYFGPGTRLTVT.